The source of this T cell receptor beta chain is a study of Ad26.COV2.S vaccination and SARS-CoV-2 variants. With respect to this clone: Its antigen remains unidentified.

Germline V CDR1 and CDR2: SGHTA, FQGNSA. This CDR3 has 17 amino acids. V was trimmed by 2 bases and J by 2 bases, leaving 17 bases between them. Study-wide results and limits: Spike-specific TCR breadth ran higher among vaccine recipients than placebo recipients.

Documented treatment: 19 received Ad26.COV2.S at low or high dose, single or two shots; roughly five received placebo; per-sample allocation not given. The study sampled participants on day 63 after the first vaccine or placebo injection. TCRdb's table, derived via immunoSEQ multiplex PCR, lists solely in-frame clones and lacks some. The table includes about 350,000 clones, roughly 85% detected once. The specimen was peripheral blood, collected in a trial of Ad26.COV2.S vaccine versus placebo. This clonotype was obtained from a person aged 18-65 years who received the Ad26.COV2.S COVID-19 vaccine or a placebo. The chain has TRBV7-2 and TRBJ2-3, with TRBD2 as a possible D gene (5 bases). Written as DNA, the CDR3 is TGTGCCAGCAGCTTATTGGAGGCAGGCCTTACCACAGATACGCAGTATTTT. Its protein product is CASSLLEAGLTTDTQYF.